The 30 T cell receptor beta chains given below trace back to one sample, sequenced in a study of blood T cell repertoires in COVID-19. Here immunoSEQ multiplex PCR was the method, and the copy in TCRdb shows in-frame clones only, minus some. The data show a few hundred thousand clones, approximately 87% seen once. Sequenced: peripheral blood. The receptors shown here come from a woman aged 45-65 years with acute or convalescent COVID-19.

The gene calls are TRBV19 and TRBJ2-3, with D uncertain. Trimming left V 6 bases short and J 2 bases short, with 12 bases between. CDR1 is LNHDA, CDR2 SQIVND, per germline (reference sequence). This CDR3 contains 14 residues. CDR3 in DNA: TGTGCCAGTAGCCGTATGGTAGCCACAGATACGCAGTATTTT. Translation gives CASSRMVATDTQYF.

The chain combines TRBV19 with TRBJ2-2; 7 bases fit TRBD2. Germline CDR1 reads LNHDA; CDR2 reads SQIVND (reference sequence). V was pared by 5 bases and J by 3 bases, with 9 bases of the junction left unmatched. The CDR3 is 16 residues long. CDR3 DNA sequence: TGTGCCAGTAGTGACTGGGGGACTACATACACCGGGGAGCTGTTTTTT. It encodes CASSDWGTTYTGELFF.

The CDR3 sequence: CASNLAGGVDEQYF. CDR3 bases: TGCGCCAGCAATCTAGCGGGAGGCGTAGACGAGCAGTACTTC. The gene calls are TRBV10-2 and TRBJ2-7, with 11 bases that match TRBD2. The CDR3 is 14 residues long. The ends lost 7 bases at V and 5 bases at J; junction bases unmatched: 7. Germline V CDR1 and CDR2: WSHSY, SAAADI.

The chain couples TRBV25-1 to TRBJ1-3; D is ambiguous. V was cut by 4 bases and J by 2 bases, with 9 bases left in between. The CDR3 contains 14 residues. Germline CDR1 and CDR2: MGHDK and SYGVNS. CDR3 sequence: CASSATVAGNTIYF. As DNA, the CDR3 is TGTGCCAGCAGTGCCACAGTTGCTGGAAACACCATATATTTT.

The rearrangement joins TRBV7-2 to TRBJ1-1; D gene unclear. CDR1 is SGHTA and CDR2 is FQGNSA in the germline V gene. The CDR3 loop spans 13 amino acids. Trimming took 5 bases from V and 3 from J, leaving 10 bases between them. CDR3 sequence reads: CASSQFQDTEAFF. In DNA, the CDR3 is TGTGCCAGCAGCCAATTTCAGGACACTGAAGCTTTCTTT.

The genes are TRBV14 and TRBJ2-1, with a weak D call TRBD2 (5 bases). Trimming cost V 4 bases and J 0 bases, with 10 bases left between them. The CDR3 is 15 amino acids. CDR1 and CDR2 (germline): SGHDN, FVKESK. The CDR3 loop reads CASSLRRSSYNEQFF. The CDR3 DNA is TGTGCCAGCAGCCTTCGGAGGAGCTCCTACAATGAGCAGTTCTTC. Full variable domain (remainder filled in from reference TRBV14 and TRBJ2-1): EAGVTQFPSHSVIEKGQTVTLRCDPISGHDNLYWYRRVMGKEIKFLLHFVKESKQDESGMPNNRFLAERTGGTYSTLKVQPAELEDSGVYFCASSLRRSSYNEQFFGPGTRLTVL.

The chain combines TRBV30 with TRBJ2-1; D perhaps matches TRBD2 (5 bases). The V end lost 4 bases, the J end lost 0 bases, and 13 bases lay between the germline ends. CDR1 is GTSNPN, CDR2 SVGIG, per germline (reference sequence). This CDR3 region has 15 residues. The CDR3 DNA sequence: TGTGCCTGGACCACGATAGGGAGCTCCTACAATGAGCAGTTCTTC. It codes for CAWTTIGSSYNEQFF. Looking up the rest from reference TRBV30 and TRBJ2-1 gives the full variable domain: SQTIHQWPATLVQPVGSPLSLECTVEGTSNPNLYWYRQAAGRGLQLLFYSVGIGQISSEVPQNLSASRPQDRQFILSSKKLLLSDSGFYLCAWTTIGSSYNEQFFGPGTRLTVL.

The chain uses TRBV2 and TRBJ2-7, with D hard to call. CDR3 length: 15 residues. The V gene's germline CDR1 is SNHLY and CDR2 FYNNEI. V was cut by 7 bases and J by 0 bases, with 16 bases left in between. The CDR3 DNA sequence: TGTGCCAGCAATTCTGGCCGTTTAAGCTCCTACGAGCAGTACTTC. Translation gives CASNSGRLSSYEQYF.

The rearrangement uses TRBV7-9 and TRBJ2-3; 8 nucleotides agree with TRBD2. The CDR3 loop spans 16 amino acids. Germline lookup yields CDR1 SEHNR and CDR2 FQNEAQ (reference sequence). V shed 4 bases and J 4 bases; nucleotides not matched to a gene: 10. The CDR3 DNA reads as TGTGCCAGCAGCTCACGGGGGGGCATGAGGTCAGATACGCAGTATTTT. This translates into CASSSRGGMRSDTQYF.

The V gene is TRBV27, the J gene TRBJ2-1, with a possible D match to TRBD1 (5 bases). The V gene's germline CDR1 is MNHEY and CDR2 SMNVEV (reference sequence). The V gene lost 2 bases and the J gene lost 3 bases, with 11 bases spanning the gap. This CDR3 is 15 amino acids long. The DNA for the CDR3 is TGTGCCAGCAGTTTAGATTTTAGGGGCTACAATGAGCAGTTCTTC. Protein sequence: CASSLDFRGYNEQFF.

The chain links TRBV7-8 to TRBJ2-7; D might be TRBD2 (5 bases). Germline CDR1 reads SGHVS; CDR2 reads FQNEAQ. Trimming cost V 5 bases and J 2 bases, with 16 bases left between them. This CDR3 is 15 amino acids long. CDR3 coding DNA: TGTGCCAGCAGCCTAGGTGGGAGCATCACCTACGAGCAGTACTTC. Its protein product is CASSLGGSITYEQYF.

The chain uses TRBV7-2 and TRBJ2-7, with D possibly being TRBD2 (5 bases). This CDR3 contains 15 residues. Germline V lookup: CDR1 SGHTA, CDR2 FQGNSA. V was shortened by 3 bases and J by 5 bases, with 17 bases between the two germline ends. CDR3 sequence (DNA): TGTGCCAGCAGCTTCGTGGGAGTAGGCCCAAACGAGCAGTACTTC. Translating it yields CASSFVGVGPNEQYF.

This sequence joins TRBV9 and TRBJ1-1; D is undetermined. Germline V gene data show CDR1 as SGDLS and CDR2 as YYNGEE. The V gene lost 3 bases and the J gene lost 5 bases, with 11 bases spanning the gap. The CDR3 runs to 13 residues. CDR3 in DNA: TGTGCCAGCAGCGCACTAGGGCAGACTGAAGCTTTCTTT. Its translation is CASSALGQTEAFF.

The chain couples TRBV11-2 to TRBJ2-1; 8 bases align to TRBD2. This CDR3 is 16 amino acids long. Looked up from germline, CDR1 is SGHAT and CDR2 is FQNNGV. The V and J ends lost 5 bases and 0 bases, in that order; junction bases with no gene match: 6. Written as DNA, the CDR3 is TGTGCCAGCAGCCGATTAGCGGGAAACTCCTACAATGAGCAGTTCTTC. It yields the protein CASSRLAGNSYNEQFF.

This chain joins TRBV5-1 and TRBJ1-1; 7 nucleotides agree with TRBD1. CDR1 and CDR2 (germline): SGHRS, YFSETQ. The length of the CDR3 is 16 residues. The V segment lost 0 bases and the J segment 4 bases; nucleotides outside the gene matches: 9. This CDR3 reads CASSLGFKGALTEAFF. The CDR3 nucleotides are TGCGCCAGCAGCTTGGGGTTTAAGGGGGCGCTCACTGAAGCTTTCTTT.

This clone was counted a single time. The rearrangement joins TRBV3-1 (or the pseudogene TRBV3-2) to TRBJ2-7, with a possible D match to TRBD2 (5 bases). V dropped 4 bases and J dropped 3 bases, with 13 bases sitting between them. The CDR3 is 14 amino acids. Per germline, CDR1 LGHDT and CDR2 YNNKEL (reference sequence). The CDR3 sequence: CASSPTGLSYEQYF. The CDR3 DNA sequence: TGTGCCAGCAGCCCCACCGGACTCAGCTACGAGCAGTACTTC.

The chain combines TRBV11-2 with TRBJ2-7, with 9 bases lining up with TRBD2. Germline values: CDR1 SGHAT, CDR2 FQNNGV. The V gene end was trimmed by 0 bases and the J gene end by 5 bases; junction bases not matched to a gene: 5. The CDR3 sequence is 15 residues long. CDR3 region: CASSLDALAGDEQYF. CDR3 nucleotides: TGTGCCAGCAGCTTAGACGCGTTAGCGGGAGACGAGCAGTACTTC.

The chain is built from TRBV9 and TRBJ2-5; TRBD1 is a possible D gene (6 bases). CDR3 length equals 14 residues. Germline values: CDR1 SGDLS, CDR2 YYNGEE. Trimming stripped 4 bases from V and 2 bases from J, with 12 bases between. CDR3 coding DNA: TGTGCCAGCAGCCCCAGACAGGCTCAAGAGACCCAGTACTTC. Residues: CASSPRQAQETQYF.

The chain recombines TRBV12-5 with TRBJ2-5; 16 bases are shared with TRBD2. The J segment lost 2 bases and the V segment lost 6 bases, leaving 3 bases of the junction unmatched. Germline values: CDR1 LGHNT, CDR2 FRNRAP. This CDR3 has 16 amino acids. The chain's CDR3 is CASGPGLAGGQETQYF. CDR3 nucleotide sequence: TGTGCTAGTGGCCCGGGACTAGCGGGAGGGCAAGAGACCCAGTACTTC.

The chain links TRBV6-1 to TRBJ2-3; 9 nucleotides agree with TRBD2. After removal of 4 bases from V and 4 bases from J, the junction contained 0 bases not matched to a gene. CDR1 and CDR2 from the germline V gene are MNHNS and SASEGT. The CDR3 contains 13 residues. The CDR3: CASSVAGADTQYF. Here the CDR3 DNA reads TGTGCCAGCAGTGTAGCGGGAGCAGATACGCAGTATTTT.

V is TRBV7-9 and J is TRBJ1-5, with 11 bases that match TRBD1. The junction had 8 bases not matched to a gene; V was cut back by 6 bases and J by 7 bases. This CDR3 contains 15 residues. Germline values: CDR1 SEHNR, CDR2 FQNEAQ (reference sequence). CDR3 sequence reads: CASSLGQGAGQPQHF. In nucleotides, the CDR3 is TGTGCCAGCAGTCTCGGACAGGGGGCCGGACAGCCCCAGCATTTT.

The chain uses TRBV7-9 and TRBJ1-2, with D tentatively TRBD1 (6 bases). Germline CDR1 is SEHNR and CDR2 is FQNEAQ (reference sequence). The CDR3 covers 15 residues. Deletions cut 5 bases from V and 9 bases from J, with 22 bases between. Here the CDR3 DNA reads TGTGCCAGCAGCCAGGACAGAGTCGGAACTGATCGCTACACCTTC. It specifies CASSQDRVGTDRYTF.

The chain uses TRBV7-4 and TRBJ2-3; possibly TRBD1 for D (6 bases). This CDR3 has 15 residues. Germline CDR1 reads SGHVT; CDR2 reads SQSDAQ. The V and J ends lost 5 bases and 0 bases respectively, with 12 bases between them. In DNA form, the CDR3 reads TGTGCCAGCAGCCCCGGACAGTATAGCACAGATACGCAGTATTTT. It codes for CASSPGQYSTDTQYF.

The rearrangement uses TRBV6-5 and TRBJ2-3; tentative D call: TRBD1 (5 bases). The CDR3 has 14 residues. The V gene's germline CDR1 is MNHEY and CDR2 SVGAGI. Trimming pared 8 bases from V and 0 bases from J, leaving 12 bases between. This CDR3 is CASGTGPSTDTQYF. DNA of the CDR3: TGTGCCAGCGGTACAGGACCTAGCACAGATACGCAGTATTTT.

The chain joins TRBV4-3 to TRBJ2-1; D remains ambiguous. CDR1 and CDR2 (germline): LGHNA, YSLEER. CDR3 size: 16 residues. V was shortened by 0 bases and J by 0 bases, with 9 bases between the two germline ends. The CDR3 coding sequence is TGCGCCAGCAGCCAAGATCCAGCTAGCTCCTACAATGAGCAGTTCTTC. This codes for CASSQDPASSYNEQFF.

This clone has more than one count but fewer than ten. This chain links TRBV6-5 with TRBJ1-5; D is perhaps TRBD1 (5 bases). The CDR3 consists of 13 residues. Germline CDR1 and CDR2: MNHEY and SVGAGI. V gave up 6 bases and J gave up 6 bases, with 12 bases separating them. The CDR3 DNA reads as TGTGCCAGCAGGACAGACATGCGTCAGCCCCAGCATTTT. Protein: CASRTDMRQPQHF.

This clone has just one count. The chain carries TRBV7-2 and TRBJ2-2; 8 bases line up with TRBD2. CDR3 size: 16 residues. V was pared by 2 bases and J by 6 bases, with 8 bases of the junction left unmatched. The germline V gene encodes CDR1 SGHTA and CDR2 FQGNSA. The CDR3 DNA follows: TGTGCCAGCAGCTTACGTCGGGAGGGAACGGCCGGGGAGCTGTTTTTT. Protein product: CASSLRREGTAGELFF.

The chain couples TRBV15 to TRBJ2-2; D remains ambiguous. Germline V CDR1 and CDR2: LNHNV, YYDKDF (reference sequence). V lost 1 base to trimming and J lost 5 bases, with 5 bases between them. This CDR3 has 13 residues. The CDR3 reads CATSRVVTGELFF. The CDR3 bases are TGTGCCACCAGCAGAGTAGTAACCGGGGAGCTGTTTTTT. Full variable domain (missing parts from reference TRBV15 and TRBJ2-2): DAMVIQNPRYQVTQFGKPVTLSCSQTLNHNVMYWYQQKSSQAPKLLFHYYDKDFNNEADTPDNFQSRRPNTSFCFLDIRSPGLGDTAMYLCATSRVVTGELFFGEGSRLTVL.

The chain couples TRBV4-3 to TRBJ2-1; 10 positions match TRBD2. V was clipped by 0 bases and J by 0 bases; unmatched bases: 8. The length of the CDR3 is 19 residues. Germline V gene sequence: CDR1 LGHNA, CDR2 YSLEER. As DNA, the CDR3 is TGCGCCAGCAGCCAAGATCTGGCTAGCGGGAGTAGCTCCTACAATGAGCAGTTCTTC. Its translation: CASSQDLASGSSSYNEQFF.

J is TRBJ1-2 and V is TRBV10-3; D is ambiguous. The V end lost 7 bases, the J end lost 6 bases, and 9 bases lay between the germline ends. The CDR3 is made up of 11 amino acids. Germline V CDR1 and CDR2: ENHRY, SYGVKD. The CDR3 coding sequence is TGTGCCATCATCGGGTCTGATGGCTACACCTTC. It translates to CAIIGSDGYTF.